This T cell receptor beta chain was identified in a study of T-cell memory formation after mild COVID-19 (dated by TCRdb to the early 2020s). Broadly, across the study: TCR sequence clusters from the two donors were largely donor specific. Longitudinal TCRalpha and TCRbeta repertoire sequencing tracked T-cell clones expanding and contracting after mild COVID-19 in a couple of donors. Two young, previously healthy adult volunteers made up the cohort, one male and one female.

This clonotype was recorded only once. Its specific antigen is unknown. Base quality data are lacking; no much larger clone is found one base away. One read offers little support. Ficoll-Paque density gradient centrifugation was the method used to isolate PBMCs. Sequencing instrument: Illumina NovaSeq 6000. TCRalpha and TCRbeta cDNA libraries were built by 5'RACE with constant-segment primers, adding sample barcodes and unique molecular identifiers. Trizol reagent was used to extract RNA from every sample. The libraries were amplified in two PCR steps, and the second step added a second sample barcode and Illumina TruSeq adapters. Libraries were sequenced on an Illumina NovaSeq with 2 x 150 bp paired-end reads. The published analysis was carried out like this. With migec v1.2.7, reads were demultiplexed and then collapsed into UMI-guided consensus sequences. Using mixcr v2.1.11, UMI consensuses were aligned to TRA and TRB V and J templates and then assembled into clonotypes. A clonotype was counted as expanded or contracted only when both edgeR and NoisET called the clonotype significant, with the noise models trained on biological replicates. edgeR calls used a false discovery rate-adjusted p below 0.01 and a log2 fold-change threshold of 1. As an exploratory analysis of dynamics, PCA with hierarchical clustering was applied to max-normalized trajectories of the 1000 most abundant clonotypes. Separately sequenced CD4+ and CD8+ repertoires were used to assign a CD4 or CD8 phenotype to each responding clone. TCRdb reprocessed the public reads (quality trimming at Q25 with fastp, clone calling with MiXCR) and kept in-frame beta chains. Merged by CDR3 protein, the rows form single entries marked with the most common genes and DNA. V and J calls and clone size were set by TCRdb, not the authors. For this sample the table gives approximately 260,000 distinct CDR3 sequences, of which 15% to 20% were detected only once. The ten largest clones capture under 25% of the sample.

The CDR3 spans 16 residues, from the cysteine through the phenylalanine. CDR3 DNA only is kept here, 48 bases in frame from base 1. CDR1 is given as SGHRS and CDR2 as YFSETQ, both from the germline V gene. V and J lose 5 bases and 2 bases, and a span of 18 bases separates them. What the research found in general, with its limitations: Only two mild cases were covered by the study, and larger cohorts that include severe cases with pre-infection samples were considered necessary. Contracting CD4+ clones turned up mainly in the CM and EM memory subsets, whereas EMRA was where CD8+ clones were enriched. The detection of some responding clones in pre-infection memory suggests that pre-existing cross-reactive memory T cells joined the SARS-CoV-2 response. Clones contracting from day 15 to 85 had balanced CD4/CD8 phenotypes, while a second wave expanding from day 15 to 37 was biased towards CD4+. The second-wave clones that peaked on day 37 were not confirmed to be SARS-CoV-2 specific.

This clonotype originated in a man younger than 35 who had mild COVID-19 (a few samples of this study predate the infection). The sample titles of this study are shuffled in the database, so cell type and time point are left out; the donor was told from shared clones. The chain employs TRBV5-1 and TRBJ2-3; the D call is possibly TRBD1 or TRBD2, each sharing 6 bases. Material: PBMCs or a T cell subset sorted from them (not recorded which). The DNA reads as follows: TGCGCCAGCAGTCCAAGGGACGGGGGCGCCACAGATACGCAGTATTTT. This is translated as CASSPRDGGATDTQYF.